The next 30 T cell receptor beta chains were all read from a single sample in a study of blood T cell repertoires in COVID-19. Libraries were prepared by immunoSEQ multiplex PCR; TCRdb keeps only in-frame clonotypes and omits some of them. The table includes some 490,000 clones, about 88% detected once. The sample taken for sequencing was PBMCs or T cells enriched from blood (not recorded which). The source of these receptors is a woman aged 55-75 years who had recovered from COVID-19.

The V gene is TRBV5-6, the J gene TRBJ1-3; 9 nucleotides agree with TRBD1. CDR3 length: 18 amino acids. J gave up 3 bases and V 4 bases, and 14 bases lay outside the gene matches. Germline CDR1 reads SGHDT; CDR2 reads YYEEEE. The CDR3, as DNA: TGTGCCAGCAGCCAGGGGGGGACAGGGTCCCCGCTTGGAAACACCATATATTTT. It encodes CASSQGGTGSPLGNTIYF.

The chain recombines TRBV11-3 with TRBJ2-3; 10 bases match TRBD1. The CDR3 runs 18 residues. Trimming cost V 1 base and J 4 bases; bases outside gene matches: 11. Looked up from germline, CDR1 is SGHNT and CDR2 is YENEEA. In nucleotides, the CDR3 is TGTGCCAGCAGCTTAGGCGACAGGGGGCGAGATGGGTCAGATACGCAGTATTTT. Amino acid sequence: CASSLGDRGRDGSDTQYF. Variable domain in full (rest from reference TRBV11-3 and TRBJ2-3): EAGVVQSPRYKIIEKKQPVAFWCNPISGHNTLYWYLQNLGQGPELLIRYENEEAVDDSQLPKDRFSAERLKGVDSTLKIQPAELGDSAVYLCASSLGDRGRDGSDTQYFGPGTRLTVL.

In its sample, this clone was seen a few times. The rearrangement joins TRBV13 to TRBJ1-1; D perhaps matches TRBD1 (6 bases). The V end lost 1 base, the J end lost 4 bases, and 13 bases lay between the germline ends. Germline-derived CDR1 and CDR2 are PRHDT and FYEKMQ (reference sequence). The CDR3 is 15 amino acids. Written as DNA, the CDR3 is TGTGCCAGCAGCTTAGAGGGGGTGAGGGGCACTGAAGCTTTCTTT. Amino acids: CASSLEGVRGTEAFF.

CDR3 nucleotide sequence: TGCGCCAGCAGTGAGTACGGGACAGGGCATGAAAAACTGTTTTTT. Protein product: CASSEYGTGHEKLFF. V gene TRBV10-2 combines with J gene TRBJ1-4, with 9 bases matching TRBD1. CDR3 length: 15 amino acids. V shed 1 base, J shed 6 bases, and the junction held 3 bases outside the gene matches. CDR1 WSHSY and CDR2 SAAADI come from the germline V gene.

V gene TRBV9 combines with J gene TRBJ1-5; TRBD1 is a possible D gene (6 bases). The CDR3 covers 18 residues. Trimming took off 2 bases at V and 0 bases at J, with 18 bases between the two ends. Germline CDR1 reads SGDLS; CDR2 reads YYNGEE. The CDR3 protein is CASSVGTKRLYSNQPQHF. The CDR3, as DNA: TGTGCCAGCAGCGTGGGGACAAAGAGACTTTATAGCAATCAGCCCCAGCATTTT.

The chain uses TRBV6-5 and TRBJ1-3; D unclear. Germline values: CDR1 MNHEY, CDR2 SVGAGI. Trimming pared 6 bases from V and 3 bases from J, leaving 9 bases between. This CDR3 contains 13 residues. The CDR3 DNA reads TGTGCCAGCAGGCCCGGGAGTGGAAACACCATATATTTT. Its protein product is CASRPGSGNTIYF.

The chain joins TRBV18 to TRBJ2-7; the D gene is possibly TRBD2 (6 bases). CDR3 size: 14 residues. CDR1 and CDR2 (germline): KGHSH, LQKENI. With 2 bases removed from V and 4 bases from J, the gap between germline ends came to 12 bases. Here the CDR3 DNA reads TGTGCCAGCTCACCAGGGGGGATCGGTTACGAGCAGTACGTC. It codes for CASSPGGIGYEQYV.

V gene TRBV6-6 combines with J gene TRBJ1-4, with D tentatively TRBD1 (6 bases). V was pared by 5 bases and J by 4 bases, with 8 bases between. CDR1 is MNHNY, CDR2 SVGAGI, per germline (reference sequence). The CDR3 is 13 residues long. In DNA, the CDR3 is TGTGCCAGCAGTCGACAGGTTAATGAAAAACTGTTTTTT. Its translation is CASSRQVNEKLFF.

V is TRBV5-6 and J is TRBJ1-5; possible D gene TRBD1, 5 bases. The length of the CDR3 is 17 residues. Germline V CDR1 and CDR2: SGHDT, YYEEEE. V lost 2 bases and J lost 2, with 17 bases in between. CDR3 sequence reads: CASSFTNIWGGNQPQHF. The CDR3 DNA is TGTGCCAGCAGCTTTACCAATATCTGGGGCGGCAATCAGCCCCAGCATTTT.

The chain is built from TRBV14 and TRBJ2-7; weak D call: TRBD2 (5 bases). This CDR3 is 13 amino acids long. Trimming removed 5 bases at V and 5 bases at J, with 13 bases between. Germline V gives CDR1 SGHDN, CDR2 FVKESK. The CDR3 nucleotides are TGTGCCAGCAGCTCCAGACGGGGTAACGAGCAGTACGTC. Translating gives CASSSRRGNEQYV.

This clone was picked up a small number of times. The chain couples TRBV12-3 or TRBV12-4 to TRBJ2-5, with D tentatively TRBD2 (5 bases). V shed 8 bases and J shed 5 bases, with 6 bases lying between them. The CDR3 spans 10 residues. CDR3 in DNA: TGTGCCAGCCGCGGGGAGACCCAGTACTTC. Protein product: CASRGETQYF.

V usage is TRBV7-9 and J usage is TRBJ1-6, with D tentatively TRBD1 (5 bases). CDR1 is SEHNR and CDR2 is FQNEAQ in the germline V gene (reference sequence). The CDR3 covers 14 residues. V was pared by 1 base and J by 8 bases, with 9 bases between. CDR3 protein: CASSLGGRDSPLHF. CDR3 nucleotides: TGTGCCAGCAGCTTAGGGGGGAGGGATTCACCCCTCCACTTT.

The chain employs TRBV30 and TRBJ1-1; a weak D match, TRBD1 (6 bases). The V end was cut by 0 bases, the J end by 4 bases, with 12 bases between. The CDR3 is 14 residues long. Germline V CDR1 and CDR2: GTSNPN, SVGIG (reference sequence). The CDR3 sequence: CAWSVGQGSTEAFF. In DNA form, the CDR3 reads TGTGCCTGGAGTGTGGGGCAGGGGAGCACTGAAGCTTTCTTT.

The table lists this clone with a count of one. J is TRBJ2-3 and V is TRBV29-1; D is unresolved. CDR1 and CDR2 (germline): SQVTM, ANQGSEA. This CDR3 has 17 amino acids. V gave up 5 bases and J gave up 0 bases, with 21 bases separating them. The CDR3 DNA reads TGCAGCGTTCTCCCCGATACAGCCATATCTAGCACAGATACGCAGTATTTT. As protein: CSVLPDTAISSTDTQYF.

The genes are TRBV28 and TRBJ1-1; D is undetermined. V was clipped by 6 bases and J by 10 bases, with 12 bases between them. The germline gives CDR1 MDHEN, CDR2 SYDVKM. The CDR3 is 11 residues long. The CDR3, as DNA: TGTGCCAGCAGCCAGGATTTCCGAGCTTTCTTT. Its protein is CASSQDFRAFF.

The chain carries TRBV5-4 and TRBJ2-6; a weak D match, TRBD1 (8 bases). The CDR3 loop spans 20 amino acids. From germline, CDR1 is SGHNT and CDR2 YYREEE (reference sequence). The V end was cut by 1 base, the J end by 0 bases, with 20 bases between. This chain's CDR3 is CASSLREGDRRPSGANVLTF. The CDR3 nucleotides read TGTGCCAGCAGCTTGAGGGAGGGGGACAGGAGACCCTCTGGGGCCAACGTCCTGACTTTC.

In this sample, this clone turned up a few times. The genes are TRBV2 and TRBJ1-2; 7 bases fit TRBD1. Trimming removed 5 bases from V and 6 bases from J; junction bases left unmatched: 9. Per the germline V gene, CDR1 is SNHLY and CDR2 is FYNNEI. This CDR3 is built from 14 residues. CDR3 in DNA: TGTGCCAGCAGTTTTGACAGGGCGGAAAATGGCTACACCTTC. This encodes CASSFDRAENGYTF.

The chain combines TRBV27 with TRBJ1-5; a weak D match, TRBD1 (5 bases). V lost 4 bases, J lost 2 bases, and 18 bases lay in between. The CDR3 loop spans 17 amino acids. CDR1 MNHEY and CDR2 SMNVEV come from the germline V gene (reference sequence). DNA of the CDR3: TGTGCCAGCAGTTCGGACATCTTGGGGGGGGGCAATCAGCCCCAGCATTTT. Its protein is CASSSDILGGGNQPQHF.

The V call is TRBV6-6, the J call TRBJ1-1; perhaps TRBD1 as D (5 bases). The CDR3 sequence is 14 residues long. The germline gives CDR1 MNHNY, CDR2 SVGAGI (reference sequence). The V gene lost 2 bases and the J gene lost 2 bases, with 9 bases spanning the gap. This CDR3 is CASSYNQGNTEAFF. The CDR3 DNA reads as TGTGCCAGCAGTTACAACCAGGGTAACACTGAAGCTTTCTTT.

This chain joins TRBV27 and TRBJ2-3; tentatively, D is TRBD2 (6 bases). CDR3 length: 18 residues. Germline CDR1 is MNHEY and CDR2 is SMNVEV (reference sequence). Trimming pared 6 bases from V and 3 bases from J, leaving 25 bases between. The CDR3: CASSYRKGGVDSTDTQYF. CDR3 nucleotides: TGTGCCAGCAGCTACCGCAAGGGCGGGGTTGATAGTACAGATACGCAGTATTTT.

The chain joins TRBV6-5 to TRBJ1-1; 7 bases are a match to TRBD1. The CDR3 totals 14 residues. From germline, CDR1 is MNHEY and CDR2 SVGAGI. The V segment lost 0 bases and the J segment 4 bases; nucleotides outside the gene matches: 2. The CDR3 spells CASSYSGTVTEAFF. CDR3 in DNA: TGTGCCAGCAGTTACTCCGGGACAGTCACTGAAGCTTTCTTT.

The V gene is TRBV5-1, the J gene TRBJ2-3; TRBD2 matches 14 bases. Germline assignment: CDR1 SGHRS and CDR2 YFSETQ. J lost 1 base, V lost 2 bases, and 6 bases had no gene match. This CDR3 spans 18 amino acids. The CDR3 reads CASSFGTSGGIGTDTQYF. Written as DNA, the CDR3 is TGCGCCAGCAGCTTCGGGACTAGCGGGGGTATTGGCACAGATACGCAGTATTTT.

V usage is TRBV5-8 and J usage is TRBJ1-5; D ambiguous. The CDR3 totals 13 residues. V was clipped by 6 bases and J by 7 bases, with 14 bases between them. Looked up from germline, CDR1 is SGHTS and CDR2 is YDEGEE. CDR3 DNA: TGTGCCAGCATCGGTTACAGCGGACAGCCCCAGCATTTT. It is translated as CASIGYSGQPQHF.

There are a few counts of this clone. The chain uses TRBV5-6 and TRBJ2-2, with a tentative D call TRBD2 (5 bases). Germline CDR1 is SGHDT and CDR2 is YYEEEE. Trimming took 1 base from V and 4 from J, leaving 8 bases between them. The length of the CDR3 is 14 residues. The CDR3 DNA follows: TGTGCCAGCAGCTTGATCCGGGGCACCGGGGAGCTGTTTTTT. Protein: CASSLIRGTGELFF. Variable domain in full (rest from reference TRBV5-6 and TRBJ2-2): DAGVTQSPTHLIKTRGQQVTLRCSPKSGHDTVSWYQQALGQGPQFIFQYYEEEERQRGNFPDRFSGHQFPNYSSELNVNALLLGDSALYLCASSLIRGTGELFFGEGSRLTVL.

This clone was counted once. The DNA of the CDR3 is TGTGCTAGTGGCCAGGGACTAGCGACTTACACCGGGGAGCTGTTTTTT. This translates into CASGQGLATYTGELFF. The chain uses TRBV12-5 and TRBJ2-2; 10 nucleotides align to TRBD2. Trimming at V came to 6 bases and at J to 3 bases, leaving 7 bases not matched to a gene. This CDR3 has 16 amino acids. The germline V gene has CDR1 LGHNT and CDR2 FRNRAP.

In its sample, this clone was seen once. The rearrangement uses TRBV2 and TRBJ1-4; TRBD1 matches 7 bases. This CDR3 has 14 amino acids. J gave up 4 bases and V 10 bases, and 9 bases lay outside the gene matches. CDR1 and CDR2 (germline): SNHLY, FYNNEI. CDR3 sequence: CANRGGLVNEKLFF. CDR3 DNA: TGTGCCAACAGGGGAGGACTTGTTAATGAAAAACTGTTTTTT.

The rearrangement links TRBV2 to TRBJ1-1; perhaps TRBD1 as D (5 bases). The germline V gene has CDR1 SNHLY and CDR2 FYNNEI. The CDR3 is 14 amino acids. V was trimmed by 2 bases and J by 1 base, leaving 8 bases between them. The CDR3 loop is CASSEKGPNTEAFF. In DNA form, the CDR3 reads TGTGCCAGCAGTGAAAAGGGGCCGAACACTGAAGCTTTCTTT.

The chain uses TRBV6-1 and TRBJ2-7; D is unresolved. With 2 bases removed from V and 4 bases from J, the gap between germline ends came to 3 bases. Germline values: CDR1 MNHNS, CDR2 SASEGT. There are 11 residues in the CDR3. Written as DNA, the CDR3 is TGTGCCAGCAGTGAACGGTACGAGCAGTACTTC. Residues: CASSERYEQYF.

The J gene is TRBJ2-1, the V gene TRBV19, with 7 bases lining up with TRBD2. The V gene's germline CDR1 is LNHDA and CDR2 SQIVND (reference sequence). Trimming removed 3 bases from V and 1 base from J; junction bases left unmatched: 12. The length of the CDR3 is 18 residues. The chain's CDR3 is CASSISSFGLESYNEQFF. The CDR3 DNA reads TGTGCCAGTAGTATCTCTTCATTCGGACTAGAGTCCTACAATGAGCAGTTCTTC.

V is TRBV6-1 and J is TRBJ2-1, with 9 bases matching TRBD2. V dropped 1 base and J dropped 7; count of bases not matched to a gene: 8. The length of the CDR3 is 16 residues. Germline V gene sequence: CDR1 MNHNS, CDR2 SASEGT. The CDR3 coding sequence is TGTGCCAGCAGTGAAGGAAGCGGGGGGTTTCGGAATGAGCAGTTCTTC. Translated: CASSEGSGGFRNEQFF.